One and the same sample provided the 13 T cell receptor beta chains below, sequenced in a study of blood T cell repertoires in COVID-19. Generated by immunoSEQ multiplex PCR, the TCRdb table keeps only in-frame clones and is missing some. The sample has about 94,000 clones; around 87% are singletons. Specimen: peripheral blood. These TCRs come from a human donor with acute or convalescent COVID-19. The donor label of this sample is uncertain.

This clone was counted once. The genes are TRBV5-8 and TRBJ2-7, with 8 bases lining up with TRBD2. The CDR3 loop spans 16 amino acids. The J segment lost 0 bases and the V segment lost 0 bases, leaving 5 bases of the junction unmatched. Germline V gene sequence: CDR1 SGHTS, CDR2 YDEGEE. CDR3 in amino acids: CASSLVGGAHSYEQYF. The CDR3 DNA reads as TGTGCCAGCAGCTTGGTCGGGGGGGCCCACTCCTACGAGCAGTACTTC.

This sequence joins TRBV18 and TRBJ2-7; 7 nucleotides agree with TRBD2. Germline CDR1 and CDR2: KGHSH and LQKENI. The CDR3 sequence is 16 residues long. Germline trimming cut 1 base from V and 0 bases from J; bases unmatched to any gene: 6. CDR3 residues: CASSPRAGSLSYEQYF. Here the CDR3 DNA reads TGTGCCAGCTCACCACGAGCGGGGAGTCTCTCCTACGAGCAGTACTTC.

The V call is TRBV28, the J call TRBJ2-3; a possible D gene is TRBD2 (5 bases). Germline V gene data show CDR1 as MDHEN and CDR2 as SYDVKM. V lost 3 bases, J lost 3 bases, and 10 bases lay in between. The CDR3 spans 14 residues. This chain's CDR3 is CASSFGGRTDTQYF. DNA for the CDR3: TGTGCCAGCAGTTTTGGCGGGCGGACAGATACGCAGTATTTT.

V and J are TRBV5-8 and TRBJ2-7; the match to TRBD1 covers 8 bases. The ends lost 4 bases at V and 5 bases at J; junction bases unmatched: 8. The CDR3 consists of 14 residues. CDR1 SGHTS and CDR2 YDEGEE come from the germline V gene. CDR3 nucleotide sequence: TGTGCCAGCAGCCCCAGGACAGGGTCCAACGAGCAGTACTTC. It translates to CASSPRTGSNEQYF.

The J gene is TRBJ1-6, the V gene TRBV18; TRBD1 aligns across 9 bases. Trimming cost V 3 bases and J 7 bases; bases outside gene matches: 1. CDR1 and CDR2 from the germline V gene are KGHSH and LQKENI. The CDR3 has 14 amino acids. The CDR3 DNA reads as TGTGCCAGCTCACCCGGGACAGGGAATTCACCCCTCCACTTT. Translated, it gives CASSPGTGNSPLHF. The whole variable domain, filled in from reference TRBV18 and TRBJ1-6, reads NAGVMQNPRHLVRRRGQEARLRCSPMKGHSHVYWYRQLPEEGLKFMVYLQKENIIDESGMPKERFSAEFPKEGPSILRIQQVVRGDSAAYFCASSPGTGNSPLHFGNGTRLTVT.

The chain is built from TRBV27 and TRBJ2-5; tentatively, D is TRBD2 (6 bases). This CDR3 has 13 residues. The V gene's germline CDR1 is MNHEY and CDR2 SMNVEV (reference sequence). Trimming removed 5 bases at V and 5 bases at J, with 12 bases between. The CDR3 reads CASSTFGGETQYF. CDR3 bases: TGTGCCAGCAGTACCTTCGGAGGGGAGACCCAGTACTTC.

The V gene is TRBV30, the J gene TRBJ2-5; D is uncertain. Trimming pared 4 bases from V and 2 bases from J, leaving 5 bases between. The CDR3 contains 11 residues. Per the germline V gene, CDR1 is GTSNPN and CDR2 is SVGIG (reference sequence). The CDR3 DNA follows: TGTGCCTGGACCCTTCAAGAGACCCAGTACTTC. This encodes CAWTLQETQYF.

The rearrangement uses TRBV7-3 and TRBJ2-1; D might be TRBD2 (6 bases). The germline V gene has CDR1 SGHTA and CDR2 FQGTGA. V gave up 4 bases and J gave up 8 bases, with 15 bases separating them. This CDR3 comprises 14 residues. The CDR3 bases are TGTGCCAGCAGCTACGGGGGATACATGGATGAGCAGTTCTTC. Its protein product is CASSYGGYMDEQFF.

CDR3 nucleotide sequence: TGTGCCAGCAGCCAAGAGGCCAGGGGGGATGCTGGGGGTGAAGCTTTCTTT. Encoded protein: CASSQEARGDAGGEAFF. The chain has TRBV4-2 and TRBJ1-1; 7 bases agree with TRBD1. The V segment lost 0 bases and the J segment 7 bases; nucleotides outside the gene matches: 14. CDR1 LGHNA and CDR2 YNFKEQ come from the germline V gene. This CDR3 has 17 residues.

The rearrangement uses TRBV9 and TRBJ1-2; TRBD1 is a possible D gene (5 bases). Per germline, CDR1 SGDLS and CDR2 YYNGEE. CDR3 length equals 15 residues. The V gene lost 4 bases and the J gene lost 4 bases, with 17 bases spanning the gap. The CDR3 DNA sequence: TGTGCCAGCAGCCCGCGGGGGGGACTCTCCTATGGCTACACCTTC. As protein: CASSPRGGLSYGYTF.

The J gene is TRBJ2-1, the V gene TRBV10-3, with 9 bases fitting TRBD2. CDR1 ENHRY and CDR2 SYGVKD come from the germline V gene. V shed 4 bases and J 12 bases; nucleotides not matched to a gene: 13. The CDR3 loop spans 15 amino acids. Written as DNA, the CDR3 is TGTGCCATCAGTGGCCCCGGGGTAGCGGGGGATGGGCAGTTCTTC. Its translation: CAISGPGVAGDGQFF.

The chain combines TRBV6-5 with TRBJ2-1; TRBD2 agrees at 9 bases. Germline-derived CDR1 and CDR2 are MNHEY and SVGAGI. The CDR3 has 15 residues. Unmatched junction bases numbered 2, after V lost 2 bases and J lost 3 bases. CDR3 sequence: CASSYGTSRYNEQFF. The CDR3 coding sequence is TGTGCCAGCAGTTACGGGACTAGCCGCTACAATGAGCAGTTCTTC.

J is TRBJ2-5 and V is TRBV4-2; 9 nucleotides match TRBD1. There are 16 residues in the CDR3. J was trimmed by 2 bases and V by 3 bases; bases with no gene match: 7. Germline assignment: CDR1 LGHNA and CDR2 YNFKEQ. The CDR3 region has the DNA TGTGCCAGCAGCCACACAGGGGGCGCGAATCAAGAGACCCAGTACTTC. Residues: CASSHTGGANQETQYF.